This T cell receptor (beta chain) derives from a study of blood T cell repertoires in COVID-19. The ends lost 4 bases at V and 7 bases at J; junction bases unmatched: 11. Germline V CDR1 and CDR2: SGHNT, YYREEE (reference sequence). This CDR3 is 15 amino acids long. Authors' analysis steps: Quantification of nucleated cells was approximated via reference gene primer amplification. The repertoire was sequenced with immunoSEQ multiplex PCR; TCRdb's copy has only in-frame clones and lacks some. The V and J calls and clone size come from that table; D and trimming were worked out from the DNA. Among under 200,000 clones listed, 70% to 90% were seen once.

Sequenced material: peripheral blood. The receptor was derived from a woman over 75 with acute or convalescent COVID-19. The chain links TRBV5-4 to TRBJ2-1; 7 nucleotides align to TRBD2. The CDR3 protein is CASSPSGGRENEQFF. In nucleotides, the CDR3 is TGTGCCAGCAGCCCCTCTGGTGGGAGGGAAAATGAGCAGTTCTTC.